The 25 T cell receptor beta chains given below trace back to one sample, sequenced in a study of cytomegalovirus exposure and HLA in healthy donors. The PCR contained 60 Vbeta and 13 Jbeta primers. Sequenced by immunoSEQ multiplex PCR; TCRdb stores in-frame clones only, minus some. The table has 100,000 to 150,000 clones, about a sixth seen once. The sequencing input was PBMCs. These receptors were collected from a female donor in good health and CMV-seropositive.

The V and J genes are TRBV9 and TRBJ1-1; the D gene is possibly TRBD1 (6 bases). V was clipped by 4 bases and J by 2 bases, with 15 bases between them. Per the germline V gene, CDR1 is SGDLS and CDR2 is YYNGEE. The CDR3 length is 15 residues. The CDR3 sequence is CASSKGTRSNTEAFF. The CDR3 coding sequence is TGTGCCAGCAGCAAAGGGACAAGGTCTAACACTGAAGCTTTCTTT. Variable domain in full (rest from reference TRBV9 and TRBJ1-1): DSGVTQTPKHLITATGQRVTLRCSPRSGDLSVYWYQQSLDQGLQFLIQYYNGEERAKGNILERFSAQQFPDLHSELNLSSLELGDSALYFCASSKGTRSNTEAFFGQGTRLTVV.

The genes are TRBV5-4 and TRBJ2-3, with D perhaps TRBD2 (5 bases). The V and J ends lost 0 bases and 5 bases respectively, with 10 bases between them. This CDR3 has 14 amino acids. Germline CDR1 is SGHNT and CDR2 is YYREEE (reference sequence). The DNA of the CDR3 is TGTGCCAGCAGCTTGGTTAGTGGAGGAGATACGCAGTATTTT. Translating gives CASSLVSGGDTQYF.

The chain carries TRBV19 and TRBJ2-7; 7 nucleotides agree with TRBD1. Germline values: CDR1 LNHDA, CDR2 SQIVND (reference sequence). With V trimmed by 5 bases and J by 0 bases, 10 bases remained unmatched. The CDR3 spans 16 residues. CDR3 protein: CASSSPTGKSSYEQYF. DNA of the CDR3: TGTGCCAGTAGTTCTCCGACAGGGAAGTCCTCCTACGAGCAGTACTTC.

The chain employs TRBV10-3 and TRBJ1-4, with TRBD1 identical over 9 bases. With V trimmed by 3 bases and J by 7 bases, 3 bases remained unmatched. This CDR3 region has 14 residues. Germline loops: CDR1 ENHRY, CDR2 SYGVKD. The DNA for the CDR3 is TGTGCCATCAGTGATAGACAGGGGGGTGAAAAACTGTTTTTT. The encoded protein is CAISDRQGGEKLFF.

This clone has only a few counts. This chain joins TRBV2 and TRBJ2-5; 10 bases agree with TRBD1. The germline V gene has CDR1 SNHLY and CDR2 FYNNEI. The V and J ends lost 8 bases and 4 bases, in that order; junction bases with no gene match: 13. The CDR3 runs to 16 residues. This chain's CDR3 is CASPNSGTGVAETQYF. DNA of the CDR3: TGTGCCAGCCCTAACAGCGGGACAGGGGTGGCAGAGACCCAGTACTTC.

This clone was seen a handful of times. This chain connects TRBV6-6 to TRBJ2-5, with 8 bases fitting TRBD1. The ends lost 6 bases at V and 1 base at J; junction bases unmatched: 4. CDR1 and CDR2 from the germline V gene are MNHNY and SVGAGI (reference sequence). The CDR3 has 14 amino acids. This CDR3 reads CASSKQGVQETQYF. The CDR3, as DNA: TGTGCCAGCAGCAAACAGGGGGTCCAAGAGACCCAGTACTTC.

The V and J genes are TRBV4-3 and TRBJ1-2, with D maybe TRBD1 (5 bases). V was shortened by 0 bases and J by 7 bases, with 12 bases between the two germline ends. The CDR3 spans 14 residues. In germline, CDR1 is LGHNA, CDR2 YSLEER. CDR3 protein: CASSQDLGHGGYTF. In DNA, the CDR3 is TGCGCCAGCAGCCAAGATCTGGGGCACGGTGGCTACACCTTC.

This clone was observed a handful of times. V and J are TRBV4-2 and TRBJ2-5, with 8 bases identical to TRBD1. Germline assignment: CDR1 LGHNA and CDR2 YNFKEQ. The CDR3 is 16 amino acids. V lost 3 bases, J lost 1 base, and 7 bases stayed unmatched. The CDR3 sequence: CASSQTWTGRQETQYF. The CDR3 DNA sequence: TGTGCCAGCAGCCAGACTTGGACAGGGCGCCAAGAGACCCAGTACTTC.

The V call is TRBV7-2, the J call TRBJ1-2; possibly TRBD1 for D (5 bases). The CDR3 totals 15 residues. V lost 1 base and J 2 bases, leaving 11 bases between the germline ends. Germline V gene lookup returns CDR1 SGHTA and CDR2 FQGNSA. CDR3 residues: CASSLVGHQNYGYTF. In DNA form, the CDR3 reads TGTGCCAGCAGCTTAGTCGGACACCAAAACTATGGCTACACCTTC.

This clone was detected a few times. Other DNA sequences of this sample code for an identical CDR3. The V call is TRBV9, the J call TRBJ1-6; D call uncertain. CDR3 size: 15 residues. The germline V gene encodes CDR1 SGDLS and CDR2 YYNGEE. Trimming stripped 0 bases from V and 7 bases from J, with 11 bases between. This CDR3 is CASSVGAESNSPLHF. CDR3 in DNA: TGTGCCAGCAGCGTAGGGGCAGAGTCCAATTCACCCCTCCACTTT.

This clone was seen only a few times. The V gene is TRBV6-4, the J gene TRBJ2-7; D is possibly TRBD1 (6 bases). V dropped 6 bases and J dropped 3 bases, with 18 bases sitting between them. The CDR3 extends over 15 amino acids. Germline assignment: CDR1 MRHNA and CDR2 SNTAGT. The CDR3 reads CASRKQGQGLYEQYF. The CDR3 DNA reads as TGTGCCAGCAGGAAACAGGGCCAAGGGCTCTACGAGCAGTACTTC.

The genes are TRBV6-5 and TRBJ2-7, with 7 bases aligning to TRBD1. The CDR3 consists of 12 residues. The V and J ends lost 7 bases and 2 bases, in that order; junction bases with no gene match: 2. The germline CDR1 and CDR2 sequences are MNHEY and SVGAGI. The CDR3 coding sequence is TGTGCCAGCACAGACAGGGCCTACGAGCAGTACTTC. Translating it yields CASTDRAYEQYF.

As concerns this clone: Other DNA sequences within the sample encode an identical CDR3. CDR3 bases: TGCGCCAGCAGCTTCCAGGGGGGCATCTACGAGCAGTACTTC. Translating gives CASSFQGGIYEQYF. The chain employs TRBV5-1 and TRBJ2-7; possibly TRBD1 for D (7 bases). V lost 2 bases, J lost 3 bases, and 12 bases lay in between. The length of the CDR3 is 14 residues. CDR1 SGHRS and CDR2 YFSETQ come from the germline V gene.

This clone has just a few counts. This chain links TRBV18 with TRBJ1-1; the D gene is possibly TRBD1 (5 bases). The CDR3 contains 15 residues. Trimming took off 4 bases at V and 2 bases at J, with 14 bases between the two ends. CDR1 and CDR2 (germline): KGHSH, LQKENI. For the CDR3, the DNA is TGTGCCAGCTCACTAATCAACCAGGGAAACACTGAAGCTTTCTTT. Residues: CASSLINQGNTEAFF.

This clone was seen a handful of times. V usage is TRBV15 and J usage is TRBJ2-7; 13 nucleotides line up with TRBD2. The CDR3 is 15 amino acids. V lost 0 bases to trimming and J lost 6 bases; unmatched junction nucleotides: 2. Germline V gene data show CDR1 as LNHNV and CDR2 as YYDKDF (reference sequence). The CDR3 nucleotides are TGTGCCACCAGCAGAGACACTAGCGGGGGGGTCGAGCAGTACTTC. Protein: CATSRDTSGGVEQYF.

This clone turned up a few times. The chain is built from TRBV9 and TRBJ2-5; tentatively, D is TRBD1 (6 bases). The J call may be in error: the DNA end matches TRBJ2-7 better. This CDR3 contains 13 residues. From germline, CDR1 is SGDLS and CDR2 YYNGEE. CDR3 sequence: CASSRDTSYEQYF. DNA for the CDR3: TGTGCCAGCAGCCGGGACACCTCCTACGAGCAGTACTTC.

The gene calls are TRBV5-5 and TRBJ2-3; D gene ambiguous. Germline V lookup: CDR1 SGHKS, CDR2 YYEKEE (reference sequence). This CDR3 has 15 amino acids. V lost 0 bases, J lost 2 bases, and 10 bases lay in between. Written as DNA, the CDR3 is TGTGCCAGCAGCTTGGCCCCCAGAAACACAGATACGCAGTATTTT. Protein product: CASSLAPRNTDTQYF.

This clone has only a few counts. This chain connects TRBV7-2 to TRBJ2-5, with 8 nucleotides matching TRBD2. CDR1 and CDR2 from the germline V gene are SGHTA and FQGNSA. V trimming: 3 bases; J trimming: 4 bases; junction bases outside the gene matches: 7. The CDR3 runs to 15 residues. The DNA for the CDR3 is TGTGCCAGCAGCTTTTCCGGGGGGGCGGCAGAGACCCAGTACTTC. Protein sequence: CASSFSGGAAETQYF.

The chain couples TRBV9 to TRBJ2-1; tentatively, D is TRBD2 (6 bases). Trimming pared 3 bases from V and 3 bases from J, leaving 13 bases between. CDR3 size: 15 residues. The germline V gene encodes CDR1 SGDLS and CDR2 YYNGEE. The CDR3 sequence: CASSALGGNYNEQFF. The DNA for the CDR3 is TGTGCCAGCAGCGCCCTGGGGGGTAACTACAATGAGCAGTTCTTC.

The CDR3 nucleotides are TGTGCCAGCAGTTGGCGGGGGAGCTACGAGCAGTACTTC. Amino acids: CASSWRGSYEQYF. This chain connects TRBV28 to TRBJ2-7; 7 bases match TRBD2. The CDR3 is made up of 13 amino acids. Germline assignment: CDR1 MDHEN and CDR2 SYDVKM. Trimming cost V 4 bases and J 3 bases; bases outside gene matches: 3.

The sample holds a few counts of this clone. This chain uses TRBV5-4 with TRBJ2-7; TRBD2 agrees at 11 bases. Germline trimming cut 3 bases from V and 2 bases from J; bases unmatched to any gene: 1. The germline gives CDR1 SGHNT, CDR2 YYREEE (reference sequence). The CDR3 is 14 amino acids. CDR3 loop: CASSSGLAAYEQYF. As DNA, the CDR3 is TGTGCCAGCAGCTCGGGACTAGCGGCCTACGAGCAGTACTTC. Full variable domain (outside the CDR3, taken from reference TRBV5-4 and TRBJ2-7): ETGVTQSPTHLIKTRGQQVTLRCSSQSGHNTVSWYQQALGQGPQFIFQYYREEENGRGNFPPRFSGLQFPNYSSELNVNALELDDSALYLCASSSGLAAYEQYFGPGTRLTVT.

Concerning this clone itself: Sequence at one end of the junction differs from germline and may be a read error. The CDR3 nucleotides are TGTGCCATCAGTGAATTGGTAGAACAGGGGGCGGTCTTC. Its translation: CAISELVEQGAVF. V and J are TRBV10-3 and TRBJ2-1; 9 nucleotides match TRBD1. Germline V lookup: CDR1 ENHRY, CDR2 SYGVKD. This CDR3 has 13 residues.

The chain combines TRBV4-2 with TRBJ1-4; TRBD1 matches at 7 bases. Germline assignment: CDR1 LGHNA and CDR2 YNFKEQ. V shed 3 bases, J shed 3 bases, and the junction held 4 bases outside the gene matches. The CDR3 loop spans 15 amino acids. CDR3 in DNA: TGTGCCAGCAGCCAGGCGGGACAGCCTAATGAAAAACTGTTTTTT. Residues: CASSQAGQPNEKLFF.

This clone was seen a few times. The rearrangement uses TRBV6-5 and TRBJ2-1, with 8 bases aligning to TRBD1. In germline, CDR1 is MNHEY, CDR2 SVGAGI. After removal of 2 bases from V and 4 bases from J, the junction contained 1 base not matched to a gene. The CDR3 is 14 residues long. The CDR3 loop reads CASSYGQGYNEQFF. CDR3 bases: TGTGCCAGCAGTTACGGACAGGGATACAATGAGCAGTTCTTC.

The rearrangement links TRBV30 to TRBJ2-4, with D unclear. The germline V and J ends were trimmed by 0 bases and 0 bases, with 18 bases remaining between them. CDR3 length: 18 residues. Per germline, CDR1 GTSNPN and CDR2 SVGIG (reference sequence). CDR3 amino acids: CAWSVMQVSRLAKNIQYF. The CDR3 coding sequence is TGTGCCTGGAGTGTAATGCAGGTCTCGCGTTTAGCCAAAAACATTCAGTACTTC.